Sequencing of this T cell receptor beta chain was carried out in a study of T cell changes during pregnancy in multiple sclerosis. Sequenced by immunoSEQ multiplex PCR; TCRdb stores in-frame clones only, minus some. Of around 59,000 clones in the sample, approximately 92% were seen once. The V end lost 6 bases, the J end lost 5 bases, and 11 bases lay between the germline ends. Germline assignment: CDR1 LNHDA and CDR2 SQIVND (reference sequence). This CDR3 comprises 13 residues. This clonotype was sampled from a female donor with multiple sclerosis, enrolled in a pregnancy study. The chain has TRBV19 and TRBJ1-5, with D possibly matching TRBD1 (6 bases). The sample in question was peripheral blood, obtained in the first trimester of pregnancy. In nucleotides, the CDR3 is TGTGCCAGTAGGGACAGCTCGCATCAGCCCCAGCATTTT. Encoded protein: CASRDSSHQPQHF.